This record looks at one T cell receptor beta chain sequence and its context. The V segment lost 8 bases and the J segment 2 bases; nucleotides outside the gene matches: 9. CDR3 length: 15 residues. CDR1 is MNHEY and CDR2 is SMNVEV in the germline V gene (reference sequence). This entry comes from a study of blood T cell repertoires in COVID-19. Study as a whole: Nucleic acid was either cDNA or gDNA, and it came from T cells, B-cell-depleted T cells, or PBMCs.

Sequenced by immunoSEQ multiplex PCR; TCRdb stores in-frame clones only, minus some. The table has 210,000 or so clones, about 90% seen once. V and J are TRBV27 and TRBJ2-1; 7 bases map to TRBD2. The receptor was derived from a man aged 40-50 years with active or convalescent COVID-19. Sequenced sample: peripheral blood. This CDR3 reads CASQPGTITYNEQFF. CDR3 in DNA: TGTGCCAGCCAACCCGGGACTATAACCTACAATGAGCAGTTCTTC.